The 20 T cell receptor beta chains below all came from one sample that was sequenced in a study of patients and donors after allogeneic stem cell transplantation. TCRdb fed the RT-PCR reads into MiXCR, producing one record per CDR3 protein. This repertoire shows 15,000 to 20,000 distinct CDR3 sequences, 27% found once; its top ten account for 36%. Sequenced material: blood, either unsorted or a sorted T cell fraction (not recorded which). The receptor set was obtained from a human donor who was either an allogeneic HSCT recipient or a stem cell or donor lymphocyte infusion donor (not recorded which). It is not recorded whose cells these are; they may come from a transplant donor.

This clonotype was found a few times. The V gene is TRBV12-3 or TRBV12-4, the J gene TRBJ1-6; D uncertain. Deletions cut 3 bases from V and 8 bases from J, with 5 bases between. The CDR3 is 12 amino acids. CDR3 bases: TGTGCCAGCAGTTTGTCGCATTCACCCCTCCACTTT. Its protein is CASSLSHSPLHF.

This clonotype was counted many times. V and J are TRBV5-1 and TRBJ1-1; D uncertain. Germline V gene lookup returns CDR1 SGHRS and CDR2 YFSETQ. The length of the CDR3 is 15 residues. V gave up 0 bases and J gave up 4 bases, with 13 bases separating them. The CDR3 sequence: CASSLAAMQITEAFF. The CDR3, as DNA: TGCGCCAGCAGCTTGGCCGCGATGCAAATCACTGAAGCTTTCTTT.

This clonotype was recorded a few times. This chain links TRBV10-3 with TRBJ2-3; 11 nucleotides line up with TRBD1. Per the germline V gene, CDR1 is ENHRY and CDR2 is SYGVKD. This CDR3 is built from 14 residues. V trimming: 8 bases; J trimming: 6 bases; junction bases outside the gene matches: 7. CDR3 nucleotides: TGTGCCATCGCGGACAGGGGGCTTAGTGATACGCAGTATTTT. This translates into CAIADRGLSDTQYF.

In this sample, this clonotype turned up many times. The chain couples TRBV6-1 to TRBJ1-3; D may be TRBD1 (5 bases). Germline CDR1 and CDR2: MNHNS and SASEGT. The V end lost 5 bases, the J end lost 2 bases, and 16 bases lay between the germline ends. The CDR3 consists of 16 residues. CDR3 amino acids: CASSFQGLKTGNTIYF. DNA for the CDR3: TGTGCCAGCAGTTTCCAGGGACTTAAGACTGGAAACACCATATATTTT.

This clonotype was found many times. The chain has TRBV3-1 and TRBJ1-2; D is uncertain. This CDR3 is built from 14 residues. Trimming stripped 1 base from V and 4 bases from J, with 10 bases between. Germline CDR1 reads LGHDT; CDR2 reads YNNKEL (reference sequence). CDR3 amino acids: CASSQAPASYGYTF. CDR3 DNA sequence: TGTGCCAGCAGCCAAGCTCCTGCTTCCTATGGCTACACCTTC.

This chain joins TRBV12-3 or TRBV12-4 and TRBJ1-5; 7 bases align to TRBD1. Losses at the gene ends were 5 bases for V and 0 bases for J; bases not matched to a gene: 7. CDR3 length equals 16 residues. The CDR3 DNA reads TGTGCCAGCAGTGAACAGGGGACCGATAGCAATCAGCCCCAGCATTTT. Protein: CASSEQGTDSNQPQHF.

The chain uses TRBV12-3 or TRBV12-4 and TRBJ1-1; D unclear. Trimming removed 7 bases at V and 5 bases at J, with 11 bases between. The CDR3 has 12 residues. CDR3 amino acids: CASTPGWTEAFF. CDR3 in DNA: TGTGCCAGCACCCCGGGATGGACTGAAGCTTTCTTT.

V usage is TRBV28 and J usage is TRBJ2-1; D remains ambiguous. The CDR3 consists of 14 residues. Germline CDR1 is MDHEN and CDR2 is SYDVKM. The ends were cut back, 8 bases at V and 3 bases at J, with 14 bases in the middle. CDR3 nucleotides: TGTGCCAGCTGGCGCGGTTTGAGCTACAATGAGCAGTTCTTC. This sequence encodes CASWRGLSYNEQFF.

The chain uses TRBV5-3 and TRBJ1-1, with D possibly TRBD1 on 6 matching bases. TRBV5-3 is known as an ORF, though its function is uncertain. The CDR3 consists of 15 residues. V was pared by 4 bases and J by 6 bases, with 19 bases between. The CDR3 sequence: CARSRGHPISPEAFF. As DNA, the CDR3 is TGTGCCAGAAGCAGGGGACATCCAATTTCCCCTGAAGCTTTCTTT.

This clonotype was picked up many times. The J gene is TRBJ1-5, the V gene TRBV27, with D maybe TRBD1 (6 bases). V lost 4 bases and J lost 4, with 11 bases in between. Germline V gene data show CDR1 as MNHEY and CDR2 as SMNVEV (reference sequence). This CDR3 region has 14 residues. The chain's CDR3 is CASSSGALNQPQHF. For the CDR3, the DNA is TGTGCCAGCAGTTCAGGGGCACTAAATCAGCCCCAGCATTTT.

The chain uses TRBV21-1 and TRBJ1-2. TRBV21-1 is a pseudogene locus. The CDR3 is made up of 15 amino acids. CDR3 amino acids: CASSKAGRTNYGYTF. The DNA of the CDR3 is TGTGCCAGCAGCAAAGCGGGCAGGACTAACTATGGCTACACCTTC.

In its sample, this clonotype was seen a few times. The chain has TRBV4-2 and TRBJ1-2; D remains unclear. Per germline, CDR1 LGHNA and CDR2 YNFKEQ. This CDR3 comprises 14 residues. The V gene lost 1 base and the J gene lost 4 bases, with 10 bases spanning the gap. CDR3 nucleotides: TGTGCCAGCAGCCAAGTCTCAGGATTCTATGGCTACACCTTC. Its translation: CASSQVSGFYGYTF.

The V and J genes are TRBV5-1 and TRBJ1-6, with no clear D. Germline V CDR1 and CDR2: SGHRS, YFSETQ. V shed 2 bases and J shed 10 bases, with 10 bases lying between them. This CDR3 is 13 amino acids long. Here the CDR3 DNA reads TGCGCCAGCAGCTTCACCCCGAGGTCACCCCTCCACTTT. This gives the protein CASSFTPRSPLHF. Complete variable domain (other parts from reference TRBV5-1 and TRBJ1-6): KAGVTQTPRYLIKTRGQQVTLSCSPISGHRSVSWYQQTPGQGLQFLFEYFSETQRNKGNFPGRFSGRQFSNSRSEMNVSTLELGDSALYLCASSFTPRSPLHFGNGTRLTVT.

V gene TRBV10-3 combines with J gene TRBJ2-3, with D tentatively TRBD1 or TRBD2 (6 bases each). Germline V gene data show CDR1 as ENHRY and CDR2 as SYGVKD. V was clipped by 10 bases and J by 2 bases, with 19 bases between them. The CDR3 is 15 residues long. This CDR3 reads CATRYGGRFTDTQYF. CDR3 nucleotide sequence: TGTGCCACCCGATATGGGGGGCGCTTCACAGATACGCAGTATTTT.

The chain is built from TRBV20-1 and TRBJ1-5, with no clear D. V shed 0 bases and J shed 1 base, with 7 bases lying between them. There are 14 residues in the CDR3. The germline V gene encodes CDR1 DFQATT and CDR2 SNEGSKA (reference sequence). This CDR3 reads CSARDPASNQPQHF. For the CDR3, the DNA is TGCAGTGCTAGAGATCCGGCCAGCAATCAGCCCCAGCATTTT.

This clonotype was counted many times. V is TRBV5-6 and J is TRBJ1-2, with D possibly being TRBD1 (5 bases). CDR1 is SGHDT and CDR2 is YYEEEE in the germline V gene. The CDR3 is 14 residues long. The V end lost 1 base, the J end lost 3 bases, and 10 bases lay between the germline ends. The CDR3 is CASSLLRGYYGYTF. The DNA for the CDR3 is TGTGCCAGCAGCTTGTTACGGGGGTACTATGGCTACACCTTC.

The rearrangement joins TRBV4-1 to TRBJ1-2, with D possibly TRBD1 on 5 matching bases. CDR1 is MGHRA, CDR2 YSYEKL, per germline. V was pared by 4 bases and J by 4 bases, with 22 bases between. CDR3 length equals 17 residues. CDR3 nucleotides: TGCGCCAGCAGCCGGAGACAGCGGACAACGGGCACCTATGGCTACACCTTC. Encoded protein: CASSRRQRTTGTYGYTF.

The rearrangement uses TRBV7-2 and TRBJ2-3; D is unclear. V shed 4 bases and J shed 2 bases, with 7 bases lying between them. The germline gives CDR1 SGHTA, CDR2 FQGNSA. The CDR3 consists of 13 residues. As DNA, the CDR3 is TGTGCCAGCAGCTCAGGATTCACAGATACGCAGTATTTT. This encodes CASSSGFTDTQYF.

This clonotype showed up just a few times. The chain couples TRBV24-1 to TRBJ1-5; possibly TRBD1 for D (5 bases). Trimming took 7 bases from V and 3 from J, leaving 15 bases between them. The CDR3 is made up of 15 amino acids. CDR1 and CDR2 (germline): KGHDR, SFDVKD. The CDR3 DNA follows: TGTGCCACCAGCCCTTCGGGACCGCTCAATCAGCCCCAGCATTTT. It encodes CATSPSGPLNQPQHF.

V usage is TRBV10-2 and J usage is TRBJ2-1, with TRBD2 identical over 16 bases. V was pared by 6 bases and J by 0 bases, with 8 bases of the junction left unmatched. Germline lookup yields CDR1 WSHSY and CDR2 SAAADI. The CDR3 contains 19 residues. The CDR3 spells CASSTGTSGGVASYNEQFF. The CDR3 DNA is TGCGCCAGCAGCACCGGGACTAGCGGGGGGGTTGCCTCCTACAATGAGCAGTTCTTC.